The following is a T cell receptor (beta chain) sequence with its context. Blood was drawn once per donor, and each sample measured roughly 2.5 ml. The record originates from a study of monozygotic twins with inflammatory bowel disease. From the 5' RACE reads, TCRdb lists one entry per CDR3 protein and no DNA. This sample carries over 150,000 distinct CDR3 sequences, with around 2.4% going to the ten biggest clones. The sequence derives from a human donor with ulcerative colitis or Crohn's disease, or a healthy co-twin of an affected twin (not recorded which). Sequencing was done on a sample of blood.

The CDR3 is CASSLQGGSYTIIHNEQFF. The J gene is TRBJ2-1, the V gene TRBV7-9; TCRdb returns TRBD2, unconfirmable since there is no DNA. The CDR3 contains 19 residues. Germline V gene lookup returns CDR1 SEHNR and CDR2 FQNEAQ (reference sequence). The whole variable domain, filled in from reference TRBV7-9 and TRBJ2-1, reads DTGVSQNPRHKITKRGQNVTFRCDPISEHNRLYWYRQTLGQGPEFLTYFQNEAQLEKSRLLSDRFSAERPKGSFSTLEIQRTEQGDSAMYLCASSLQGGSYTIIHNEQFFGPGTRLTVL.